Listed below are T cell receptor beta chains from one sample, sequenced in a study of identical twins. TCRdb passed the 5' RACE reads through MiXCR, listing each CDR3 protein once. The table shows 450,000 or so distinct CDR3 sequences, with less than 25% occurring only once. The same data also went into a second study, on T cells expressing NK-cell markers.

The sequencing input was CD4+ T cells sorted from blood. These receptors were taken from a woman aged 18-30 years in good health. Each CDR3 is given with its conserved first and last residue. The D gene is left open where the match is weak. Clone size is not always given. Where it is, it says once, few, many or a class for expanded clones.

D gene	clone size	V gene	J gene	CDR3 protein	CDR3 DNA
TRBD1	-	TRBV14	TRBJ1-2	CASSQASRTGGGGYTF	TGTGCCAGCAGCCAAGCATCCAGGACAGGGGGCGGCGGCTACACCTTC
-	-	TRBV10-3	TRBJ1-1	CAISELTTWELNTEAFF	TGTGCCATCAGTGAGTTAACTACGTGGGAATTGAACACTGAAGCTTTCTTT
-	-	TRBV7-2	TRBJ2-3	CASSLFSTDTQYF	TGTGCCAGCAGCTTATTCAGCACAGATACGCAGTATTTT
-	-	TRBV20-1	TRBJ2-2	CSARDNTGELFF	TGCAGTGCTAGAGACAACACCGGGGAGCTGTTTTTT
-	-	TRBV7-9	TRBJ2-5	CASSLGFLQETQYF	TGTGCCAGCAGCTTAGGGTTCTTACAAGAGACCCAGTACTTC
-	few	TRBV6-1	TRBJ2-7	CASSLRVGGVGYEQYF	TGTGCCAGCAGCCTACGGGTGGGGGGAGTCGGCTACGAGCAGTACTTC
TRBD2	few	TRBV12-3/TRBV12-4	TRBJ2-1	CASSLGLAGVGEQFF	TGTGCCAGCAGTTTGGGACTAGCGGGAGTAGGGGAGCAGTTCTTC
-	-	TRBV3-1	TRBJ2-7	CASSQVGQGVLEQYF	TGTGCCAGCAGCCAAGTTGGCCAAGGCGTCCTCGAGCAGTACTTC
-	many	TRBV12-3/TRBV12-4	TRBJ2-1	CASRLTSSRANEQFF	TGTGCCAGCAGACTCACTAGTTCCCGGGCCAATGAGCAGTTCTTC
-	-	TRBV7-2	TRBJ2-7	CASSLAWTSSYEQYF	TGTGCCAGCAGCTTAGCTTGGACGTCCTCCTACGAGCAGTACTTC
-	-	TRBV20-1	TRBJ1-5	CSAITGKGQPQHF	TGCAGTGCTATTACAGGGAAGGGTCAGCCCCAGCATTTT
TRBD2	-	TRBV6-1	TRBJ2-2	CASIRSGGRAGELFF	TGTGCCAGCATCCGATCTGGGGGGAGGGCCGGGGAGCTGTTTTTT
-	-	TRBV9	TRBJ1-1	CASSVGEGGNTEAFF	TGTGCCAGCAGCGTAGGGGAGGGGGGGAACACTGAAGCTTTCTTT
-	-	TRBV4-3	TRBJ2-3	CASRETSPSRGTQYF	TGCGCCAGCAGGGAAACCTCCCCTTCGAGAGGTACGCAGTATTTT
-	few	TRBV10-3	TRBJ2-7	CAIKGVAYEQYF	TGTGCCATCAAAGGGGTAGCCTACGAGCAGTACTTC
-	few	TRBV5-1	TRBJ2-7	CASSGRDTSYEQYF	TGCGCCAGCAGCGGGCGGGACACTTCCTACGAGCAGTACTTC
-	-	TRBV4-3	TRBJ2-7	CASSQLPGYEQYF	TGCGCCAGCAGCCAGCTCCCGGGCTACGAGCAGTACTTC
-	few	TRBV7-3	TRBJ1-1	CASSFGGHMNTEAFF	TGTGCCAGCAGCTTCGGTGGGCACATGAACACTGAAGCTTTCTTT
-	-	TRBV5-1	TRBJ2-3	CASSLALSKSTDTQYF	TGCGCCAGCAGCTTGGCCCTATCTAAGTCCACAGATACGCAGTATTTT
-	-	TRBV5-6	TRBJ2-1	CASSLLANAYNEQFF	TGTGCCAGCAGCCTGTTAGCGAATGCCTACAATGAGCAGTTCTTC
-	-	TRBV12-5	TRBJ1-1	CASGDSEAFF	TGTGCTAGTGGGGACAGTGAAGCTTTCTTT
-	-	TRBV18	TRBJ2-3	CASSRNGPNFPDTQYF	TGTGCCAGCTCACGAAACGGGCCCAACTTTCCAGATACGCAGTATTTT
TRBD1	few	TRBV6-5	TRBJ2-7	CASSTSTGGLRGEQYF	TGTGCCAGCAGTACCTCGACAGGGGGATTAAGAGGGGAGCAGTACTTC
TRBD2	-	TRBV5-1	TRBJ2-1	CASSPWGRASGSNEQFF	TGCGCCAGCAGCCCTTGGGGCAGGGCCAGCGGGAGCAATGAGCAGTTCTTC
-	many	TRBV7-2	TRBJ2-7	CASSSSGNRDEQYF	TGTGCCAGCAGCTCTTCAGGCAATAGGGACGAGCAGTACTTC
-	-	TRBV7-8	TRBJ2-7	CASSLPAGRGEQYF	TGTGCCAGCAGCTTACCCGCAGGGAGAGGAGAGCAGTACTTC
-	-	TRBV9	TRBJ2-7	CASSVVPGSYEQYF	TGTGCCAGCAGCGTAGTCCCAGGATCCTACGAGCAGTACTTC
TRBD1	many	TRBV6-5	TRBJ1-2	CASSLGQGTYGYTF	TGTGCCAGCAGTTTGGGACAGGGAACCTATGGCTACACCTTC
-	few	TRBV12-3/TRBV12-4	TRBJ2-7	CASSGTFSSYEQYF	TGTGCCAGCAGTGGGACCTTTAGCTCCTACGAGCAGTACTTC
-	few	TRBV5-1	TRBJ2-3	CASSFESDTQYF	TGCGCCAGCAGCTTTGAGTCGGATACGCAGTATTTT
-	once	TRBV7-9	TRBJ1-1	CAIRQYTEAFF	TGTGCCATCAGACAGTACACTGAAGCTTTCTTT
-	few	TRBV5-1	TRBJ2-4	CASRVKYGADIQYF	TGCGCCAGCAGGGTGAAGTATGGGGCGGACATTCAGTACTTC
TRBD2	-	TRBV9	TRBJ2-7	CASSVGGGFFSYEQYF	TGTGCCAGCAGCGTAGGGGGGGGATTTTTCTCCTACGAGCAGTACTTC
-	-	TRBV7-9	TRBJ2-1	CASSLVMSNNEQFF	TGTGCCAGCAGCTTAGTTATGTCGAACAATGAGCAGTTCTTC
-	few	TRBV20-1	TRBJ2-3	CSARPEDTSTDTQYF	TGCAGTGCTAGACCCGAAGACACAAGCACAGATACGCAGTATTTT
-	few	TRBV7-2	TRBJ2-7	CASSLVYGPSYEQYF	TGTGCCAGCAGCTTAGTCTACGGGCCCTCCTACGAGCAGTACTTC
TRBD1	-	TRBV7-9	TRBJ2-3	CASRERTGRPRDTQYF	TGTGCCAGCAGAGAGAGGACAGGCAGGCCAAGGGATACGCAGTATTTT
-	-	TRBV20-1	TRBJ1-2	CSAIPANYGYTF	TGCAGTGCTATACCAGCTAACTATGGCTACACCTTC
TRBD2	-	TRBV7-8	TRBJ2-1	CASRERGSSYNEQFF	TGTGCCAGCAGAGAGCGGGGGAGCTCCTACAATGAGCAGTTCTTC
-	few	TRBV9	TRBJ2-4	CASSVGPSARDIQYF	TGTGCCAGCAGCGTAGGTCCATCGGCGAGGGACATTCAGTACTTC